This T cell receptor (beta chain) was obtained from a study of cytomegalovirus exposure and HLA in healthy donors. Study-wide results and caveats: Altogether, some 170 TCR beta chains were recorded as cytomegalovirus-associated. In vitro checks showed that a few CMV-associated chains really do target CMV antigens. In the approximately 120 validation repertoires, a later analysis found that first-cohort TCR clusters tended to co-occur.

Assay used: immunoSEQ multiplex PCR; TCRdb lists only in-frame clones, some missing. The table records 250,000 to 350,000 clones, 75% to 90% of them present only once. Germline CDR1 MNHNS, CDR2 SASEGT. J lost 0 bases, V lost 7 bases, and 6 bases had no gene match. This CDR3 is 15 amino acids long. Notes on this clone: Its cognate antigen is unknown.

The sample taken for sequencing was PBMCs. This TCR came from a woman between 18 and 29 years old in good health and CMV-seronegative. J is TRBJ2-7 and V is TRBV6-1, with TRBD1 identical over 10 bases. CDR3 DNA: TGTGCCAGCATCCCCGGGACAGGGGCCTCCTACGAGCAGTACTTC. Residues: CASIPGTGASYEQYF.